This TCR beta chain was profiled in a study of CD8 T cells in ankylosing spondylitis. Trimming took off 0 bases at V and 4 bases at J, with 6 bases between the two ends. The CDR3 contains 14 residues. Germline V CDR1 and CDR2: LGHNA, YNFKEQ. Making the TCR beta libraries involved quantitative 5'-RACE with molecular barcodes. A single record per CDR3 protein comes from TCRdb applying MiXCR to the 5' RACE reads. In the table there are about 340,000 distinct CDR3 sequences, under 8.5% of which are singletons. Regarding the study as a whole: Clones linked to disease were reported to show significant enrichment in matched ankylosing spondylitis synovial fluid. Among TCR beta sequences, a motif of roughly 8 highly homologous variants appeared characteristic of ankylosing spondylitis blood.

The table lists this clonotype with a few counts. Its cognate antigen is unknown. The receptor comes from a male donor with ankylosing spondylitis. Material for sequencing was blood, either unsorted or a sorted T cell fraction (not recorded which). The V gene is TRBV4-2, the J gene TRBJ2-2; no clear D. This CDR3 is CASSQDVVTGELFF. The CDR3, as DNA: TGTGCCAGCAGCCAAGATGTGGTCACCGGGGAGCTGTTTTTT.